This TCR beta chain was sequenced in a study of identical twins. One entry per CDR3 protein results from TCRdb running MiXCR on the 5' RACE reads. The data show hundreds of thousands of distinct CDR3 sequences, around 6% seen once. Study-wide points: For out-of-frame alpha sequences shared by twins, low generation probability was in excess. The authors noted that invariant MAIT and iNKT cells could partly confound zero-insertion analyses. It was out-of-frame TCR alpha sharing in monozygotic twins that models underestimated.

This clonotype appeared many times. The antigen is unknown. CDR3 size: 12 residues. Germline lookup yields CDR1 MDHEN and CDR2 SYDVKM. Donors were all healthy Caucasians. The receptor's source is a young man in good health. The sample was naive T cells sorted from blood. This rearrangement joins TRBV28 to TRBJ2-1, with 10 bases that match TRBD2. In DNA, the CDR3 is TGTGCGGGGGGGCTAGCGGGAGATGAGCAGTTCTTC. Translation gives CAGGLAGDEQFF.